The 5 T cell receptor beta chains in this list originate from one sample, sequenced in a study of tumor-infiltrating lymphocytes in primary liver carcinoma. Starting from around 0.45 ug of total RNA, TCR beta cDNA was produced with a primer in the constant region. Nested multiplex PCR, run for three rounds with slightly modified ARM-PCR, yielded TCR beta libraries. The opening two PCR rounds, about 10 cycles each, paired TRBV1-TRBV30 forward primers with a C-beta reverse primer. Each CDR3 protein gets one entry after TCRdb re-called the multiplex PCR reads with MiXCR. The data show 300,000 to 350,000 distinct CDR3 sequences, 58% seen once. For blood RNA, unsorted whole blood served as the source, and germline DNA was extracted too. Sequenced: peripheral blood. The receptors come from a woman in her twenties or thirties with primary liver carcinoma and hepatitis B virus infection.

About this clonotype: A read error may explain this, as a much larger clone is one base away. The CDR3 nucleotides read TGTGTCAGCAGGCCGGGGACTAGCGGGAGGACCGGGGAGCTGTTTTTT. It specifies CVSRPGTSGRTGELFF. The V gene is TRBV6-2 or TRBV6-3, the J gene TRBJ2-2; the match to TRBD2 covers 15 bases. From germline, CDR1 is MNHEY and CDR2 SVGEGT. The CDR3 is 16 amino acids.

The rearrangement uses TRBV4-1 and TRBJ1-5; a weak D match, TRBD1 (6 bases). CDR3 length equals 14 residues. The germline CDR1 and CDR2 sequences are MGHRA and YSYEKL. The V gene lost 7 bases and the J gene lost 7 bases, with 17 bases spanning the gap. CDR3 in DNA: TGCGCCAGCAACTCATGGACAGATAGACAGCCCCAGCATTTT. Residues: CASNSWTDRQPQHF.

The chain uses TRBV6-6 and TRBJ2-1; D gene ambiguous. CDR3 length: 14 residues. Trimming shortened V by 6 bases and J by 6 bases, and 15 bases separated the two germline ends. Germline V gene sequence: CDR1 MNHNY, CDR2 SVGAGI (reference sequence). CDR3 region: CASSSNRGVNEQFF. As DNA, the CDR3 is TGTGCCAGCAGCTCCAACAGAGGCGTCAATGAGCAGTTCTTC.

With respect to this clonotype: Given a much more abundant clone one base away, this may be a read error. The chain recombines TRBV12-3 or TRBV12-4 with TRBJ2-5; D uncertain. This CDR3 spans 14 amino acids. CDR3 nucleotides: TGTGTCAGCAGCGCCTCGACGGGTGGAGAGACCCAGTACTTC. Its protein is CVSSASTGGETQYF.

The rearrangement uses TRBV7-9 and TRBJ1-2; a weak D match, TRBD1 (5 bases). Germline V gives CDR1 SEHNR, CDR2 FQNEAQ (reference sequence). This CDR3 comprises 14 residues. Trimming removed 5 bases at V and 5 bases at J, with 15 bases between. The CDR3 region has the DNA TGTGCCAGCAGCCTAGGGTCCGGGGCTTATGGCTACACCTTC. It specifies CASSLGSGAYGYTF.